Listed below are T cell receptor beta chains from one sample, sequenced in a study of OX40 agonist ivuxolimab in advanced cancers. This table comes from immunoSEQ multiplex PCR, and its TCRdb copy is limited to in-frame clones, with some not included. The data show 55,000 to 90,000 clones, 80% to 85% seen once. The sequences come from CD4+ or CD8+ T cells sorted from blood, collected in a trial of the OX40 agonist ivuxolimab. The receptors shown here come from an adult with an advanced solid tumor such as melanoma, head and neck, liver or kidney cancer. The CDR3 runs from the conserved cysteine through the conserved F or W. Each record gives: J gene, V gene, D gene, clone size, CDR3 DNA, CDR3 protein. D genes are given only for firm matches. Part of the rows lack a size; the others show once, few, many or a class for expanded clones.

J gene: TRBJ2-5; V gene: TRBV7-8; D gene: TRBD2; clone size: -; CDR3 DNA: TGTGCCAGCAGCTTAGGCCCCGGGCGGGGGGGCGCTGAGACCCAGTACTTC; CDR3 protein: CASSLGPGRGGAETQYF
J gene: TRBJ2-3; V gene: TRBV9; D gene: TRBD1; clone size: -; CDR3 DNA: TGTGCCAGCAGCCCCCGCCGGGTGGGACAGGGCCTCACAGATACGCAGTATTTT; CDR3 protein: CASSPRRVGQGLTDTQYF
J gene: TRBJ1-1; V gene: TRBV18; D gene: -; clone size: -; CDR3 DNA: TGTGCCAGCTCACCACGGTACACTGAAGCTTTCTTT; CDR3 protein: CASSPRYTEAFF
J gene: TRBJ2-2; V gene: TRBV27; D gene: -; clone size: few; CDR3 DNA: TGTGCCAGCAGTTCCCGTCGGGACCCACCACGGTCCGGGGAGCTGTTTTTT; CDR3 protein: CASSSRRDPPRSGELFF
J gene: TRBJ1-3; V gene: TRBV12-2; D gene: -; clone size: -; CDR3 DNA: TGTGCAAGTCGCTCACTCAGTCTGGGGGCTGGAAACACCATATATTTT; CDR3 protein: CASRSLSLGAGNTIYF
J gene: TRBJ2-7; V gene: TRBV27; D gene: TRBD2; clone size: -; CDR3 DNA: TGTGCCAGCAGTTTAGGGGCGGGAGGGCCTTACGAGCAGTACTTC; CDR3 protein: CASSLGAGGPYEQYF
J gene: TRBJ2-7; V gene: TRBV5-4; D gene: TRBD2; clone size: once; CDR3 DNA: TGTGCCACCTACCCGAGCGGGAGGGCTATCGAGCAGTACTTC; CDR3 protein: CATYPSGRAIEQYF
J gene: TRBJ1-1; V gene: TRBV7-9; D gene: TRBD1; clone size: -; CDR3 DNA: TGTGCCAGCGGACAGGGAAACACTGAAGCTTTCTTT; CDR3 protein: CASGQGNTEAFF
J gene: TRBJ1-2; V gene: TRBV10-3; D gene: TRBD1; clone size: -; CDR3 DNA: TGTGCCATCAAGGGACAGGTATTGCCAGCTAACTATGGCTACACCTTC; CDR3 protein: CAIKGQVLPANYGYTF
J gene: TRBJ2-3; V gene: TRBV28; D gene: TRBD2; clone size: few; CDR3 DNA: TGTGCCAGCAGTTCCTACAAGCGGGGGGCCTACACAGATACGCAGTATTTT; CDR3 protein: CASSSYKRGAYTDTQYF
J gene: TRBJ2-7; V gene: TRBV6-5; D gene: -; clone size: -; CDR3 DNA: TGTGCCAGCAGTTACGGGCGAGGCGAGCAGTACTTC; CDR3 protein: CASSYGRGEQYF
J gene: TRBJ2-5; V gene: TRBV28; D gene: TRBD2; clone size: -; CDR3 DNA: TGTGCCAGCAGTTTTGGCGGAACTAGCGGGAGAGGGGAGACCCAGTACTTC; CDR3 protein: CASSFGGTSGRGETQYF
J gene: TRBJ2-1; V gene: TRBV4-1; D gene: TRBD2; clone size: -; CDR3 DNA: TGCGCCAGCAGCCAAGATTCGGGGGGAGTGGCCTACAATGAGCAGTTCTTC; CDR3 protein: CASSQDSGGVAYNEQFF
J gene: TRBJ1-4; V gene: TRBV2; D gene: -; clone size: -; CDR3 DNA: TGTGCCAGCATTAGCAGGGCCACAATCCAAAGAGAATTAGTCGAAAAACTGTTTTTT; CDR3 protein: CASISRATIQRELVEKLFF
J gene: TRBJ1-1; V gene: TRBV21-1; D gene: -; clone size: -; CDR3 DNA: TGTGCCAGCAGCTGGGGCAGGGAGGAGAAAAACACTGAAGCTTTCTTT; CDR3 protein: CASSWGREEKNTEAFF
J gene: TRBJ1-2; V gene: TRBV28; D gene: TRBD1; clone size: -; CDR3 DNA: TGTGCCAGCAGTGTCAGGGGGCCGCTTCTGTATGGCTACACCTTC; CDR3 protein: CASSVRGPLLYGYTF
J gene: TRBJ2-4; V gene: TRBV28; D gene: -; clone size: -; CDR3 DNA: TGTGCCAGCACTCAGGCAGGGCATACCAAAAACATTCAGTACTTC; CDR3 protein: CASTQAGHTKNIQYF
J gene: TRBJ1-2; V gene: TRBV30; D gene: TRBD1; clone size: -; CDR3 DNA: TGTGCCTGGAGTGACAGGGGGGAAGGCTACACCTTC; CDR3 protein: CAWSDRGEGYTF
J gene: TRBJ2-1; V gene: TRBV6-6; D gene: -; clone size: -; CDR3 DNA: TGTGCCAGCAGTTCAGGACAGATCTACAATGAGCAGTTCTTC; CDR3 protein: CASSSGQIYNEQFF
J gene: TRBJ1-6; V gene: TRBV14; D gene: -; clone size: -; CDR3 DNA: TGTGCCAGCAGCCAAGAGTTAAGTGGTTCACCCCTCCACTTT; CDR3 protein: CASSQELSGSPLHF
J gene: TRBJ2-2; V gene: TRBV6-5; D gene: -; clone size: -; CDR3 DNA: TGTGCCAGCAGTCGGCGGACCGGGGAGCTGTTTTTT; CDR3 protein: CASSRRTGELFF
J gene: TRBJ2-7; V gene: TRBV6-5; D gene: TRBD2; clone size: -; CDR3 DNA: TGTGCCAGCACCGGGAGGAAAAGTAACGAGCAGTACTTC; CDR3 protein: CASTGRKSNEQYF
J gene: TRBJ1-2; V gene: TRBV18; D gene: TRBD1; clone size: -; CDR3 DNA: TGTGCCAGCTCCCCGGGACAGTTGCATGGCTACACCTTC; CDR3 protein: CASSPGQLHGYTF
J gene: TRBJ1-2; V gene: TRBV6-1; D gene: -; clone size: few; CDR3 DNA: TGTGCCAGCATTGGGAAGGCTAACTATGGCTACACCTTC; CDR3 protein: CASIGKANYGYTF
J gene: TRBJ1-2; V gene: TRBV7-2; D gene: -; clone size: -; CDR3 DNA: TGTGCCAGCAGCTCGGACACCTTTAACTATGGCTACACCTTC; CDR3 protein: CASSSDTFNYGYTF
J gene: TRBJ2-7; V gene: TRBV19; D gene: TRBD1; clone size: once; CDR3 DNA: TGTGCCAGTAGTGTGGGGCGTACAGGGGGCGAGCAGTACTTC; CDR3 protein: CASSVGRTGGEQYF
J gene: TRBJ2-1; V gene: TRBV19; D gene: TRBD2; clone size: -; CDR3 DNA: TGTGCCAGTGGGAGTGGGAGACTAGCGGGTTATGAGCAGTTCTTC; CDR3 protein: CASGSGRLAGYEQFF
J gene: TRBJ2-1; V gene: TRBV2; D gene: -; clone size: -; CDR3 DNA: TGTGCCAGCAGTGCCTACAATGAGCAGTTCTTC; CDR3 protein: CASSAYNEQFF
J gene: TRBJ1-1; V gene: TRBV2; D gene: -; clone size: -; CDR3 DNA: TGTGCCAGCAGTGTGGAACGGACGAACACTGAAGCTTTCTTT; CDR3 protein: CASSVERTNTEAFF
J gene: TRBJ2-3; V gene: TRBV5-1; D gene: TRBD2; clone size: -; CDR3 DNA: TGCGCCAGCAGCTTGGGCGTGGAAGCGGGGGATACGCAGTATTTT; CDR3 protein: CASSLGVEAGDTQYF
J gene: TRBJ2-3; V gene: TRBV19; D gene: -; clone size: -; CDR3 DNA: TGTGCCAGTACCACACGGCCCACAGATACGCAGTATTTT; CDR3 protein: CASTTRPTDTQYF
J gene: TRBJ1-3; V gene: TRBV29-1; D gene: -; clone size: -; CDR3 DNA: TGCAGCGTCGTAGGAGGGTTTGGGGGAAACACCATATATTTT; CDR3 protein: CSVVGGFGGNTIYF
J gene: TRBJ2-1; V gene: TRBV7-3; D gene: TRBD2; clone size: -; CDR3 DNA: TGTGCCAGCAGCTTAAATTTCCAGCGGGAGCTCGATGAGCAGTTCTTC; CDR3 protein: CASSLNFQRELDEQFF